The 26 T cell receptor beta chains below were found in one sample sequenced in a study of T cell responses to AZD1222 COVID-19 vaccine. The repertoire was sequenced with immunoSEQ multiplex PCR; TCRdb's copy has only in-frame clones and lacks some. The table lists some 80,000 clones, around 89% of them singletons. The specimen was peripheral blood, collected 28 days after the second dose of the MenACWY control vaccine. Every receptor here comes from an adult who received the MenACWY meningococcal vaccine as a control.

The chain links TRBV29-1 to TRBJ2-7, with 7 bases aligning to TRBD2. The CDR3 consists of 12 residues. The germline CDR1 and CDR2 sequences are SQVTM and ANQGSEA. Trimming removed 4 bases from V and 5 bases from J; junction bases left unmatched: 5. CDR3 residues: CSVASGDHEQYF. The DNA for the CDR3 is TGCAGCGTTGCGAGCGGGGATCACGAGCAGTACTTC.

This clone was counted a single time. The chain is built from TRBV24-1 and TRBJ2-1, with 14 bases lining up with TRBD2. The J segment lost 7 bases and the V segment lost 3 bases, leaving 4 bases of the junction unmatched. The CDR3 is 16 amino acids. CDR1 and CDR2 from the germline V gene are KGHDR and SFDVKD. CDR3 coding DNA: TGTGCCACCAGTGATCGGACTAGCGGGGGGTGGAATGAGCAGTTCTTC. Encoded protein: CATSDRTSGGWNEQFF.

V is TRBV11-2 and J is TRBJ2-3, with unresolved D. The CDR3 length is 12 residues. Looked up from germline, CDR1 is SGHAT and CDR2 is FQNNGV. Trimming took 4 bases from V and 0 from J, leaving 2 bases between them. CDR3 bases: TGTGCCAGCAGCTGGAGCACAGATACGCAGTATTTT. Translating it yields CASSWSTDTQYF.

The rearrangement uses TRBV7-9 and TRBJ1-2; D possibly corresponds to TRBD1 (6 bases). Germline-derived CDR1 and CDR2 are SEHNR and FQNEAQ (reference sequence). Between the trimmed V and J ends, which lost 5 bases and 8 bases, there was a span of 21 bases. The CDR3 loop spans 15 amino acids. The CDR3 nucleotides read TGTGCCAGCAGCCGGATAGGGGGAAGATCGAAAGGCTACACCTTC. It codes for CASSRIGGRSKGYTF.

In the case of this clone: Other DNA sequences in this specimen translate into the identical CDR3. V gene TRBV30 combines with J gene TRBJ1-1; D is uncertain. Deletions cut 0 bases from V and 0 bases from J, with 2 bases between. Germline CDR1 reads GTSNPN; CDR2 reads SVGIG (reference sequence). This CDR3 contains 12 residues. The CDR3 nucleotides are TGTGCCTGGAGTGTCCTGAACACTGAAGCTTTCTTT. Its protein product is CAWSVLNTEAFF.

The chain has TRBV5-4 and TRBJ2-3; 8 bases are a match to TRBD2. Losses at the gene ends were 4 bases for V and 4 bases for J; bases not matched to a gene: 5. The V gene's germline CDR1 is SGHNT and CDR2 YYREEE (reference sequence). The CDR3 loop spans 14 amino acids. CDR3 region: CASSPGGWADTQYF. The DNA for the CDR3 is TGTGCCAGCAGCCCGGGAGGGTGGGCAGATACGCAGTATTTT.

The gene calls are TRBV4-2 and TRBJ2-1, with 12 bases fitting TRBD2. CDR1 LGHNA and CDR2 YNFKEQ come from the germline V gene. J was trimmed by 5 bases and V by 4 bases; bases with no gene match: 15. The CDR3 loop spans 19 amino acids. The DNA of the CDR3 is TGTGCCAGCAGCCTAAGACTAGCGGGGGTCCAGTTATCCCACAATGAGCAGTTCTTC. Translation gives CASSLRLAGVQLSHNEQFF.

V gene TRBV5-1 combines with J gene TRBJ1-2, with 7 bases that match TRBD1. Per the germline V gene, CDR1 is SGHRS and CDR2 is YFSETQ. J was trimmed by 5 bases and V by 4 bases; bases with no gene match: 17. The CDR3 runs to 17 residues. The CDR3 protein is CASSPDRADFRTYGYTF. Here the CDR3 DNA reads TGCGCCAGCAGCCCCGACAGGGCCGACTTTCGCACTTATGGCTACACCTTC.

The gene calls are TRBV6-1 and TRBJ1-6; D not certain. Per the germline V gene, CDR1 is MNHNS and CDR2 is SASEGT. The CDR3 contains 17 residues. Trimming left V 2 bases short and J 2 bases short, with 13 bases between. CDR3 protein: CASSEYGVGTYNSPLHF. CDR3 DNA sequence: TGTGCCAGCAGTGAATACGGGGTAGGAACCTATAATTCACCCCTCCACTTT.

CDR3 DNA: TGTGCCAGCAGCTTATCAGTAAACACTGAAGCTTTCTTT. Protein: CASSLSVNTEAFF. The V and J genes are TRBV7-3 and TRBJ1-1, with D unresolved. Germline CDR1 is SGHTA and CDR2 is FQGTGA. V was trimmed by 2 bases and J by 2 bases, leaving 6 bases between them. The CDR3 runs 13 residues. Variable domain in full (rest from reference TRBV7-3 and TRBJ1-1): GAGVSQTPSNKVTEKGKYVELRCDPISGHTALYWYRQSLGQGPEFLIYFQGTGAADDSGLPNDRFFAVRPEGSVSTLKIQRTERGDSAVYLCASSLSVNTEAFFGQGTRLTVV.

The CDR3 protein is CASSLSANYGYTF. DNA of the CDR3: TGTGCCAGCAGCTTAAGTGCTAACTATGGCTACACCTTC. The rearrangement links TRBV13 to TRBJ1-2; D unresolved. CDR1 and CDR2 from the germline V gene are PRHDT and FYEKMQ (reference sequence). This CDR3 contains 13 residues. V was clipped by 2 bases and J by 0 bases, with 4 bases between them.

The chain combines TRBV6-6 with TRBJ1-3; D is unclear. The germline CDR1 and CDR2 sequences are MNHNY and SVGAGI (reference sequence). Trimming stripped 7 bases from V and 7 bases from J, with 14 bases between. The CDR3 is made up of 13 amino acids. The CDR3 nucleotides are TGTGCCAGCAACCGCCTCCCGCGGAACACCATATATTTT. This encodes CASNRLPRNTIYF.

The gene calls are TRBV7-3 and TRBJ1-1; no firm D call. Germline CDR1 reads SGHTA; CDR2 reads FQGTGA. The CDR3 runs 15 residues. V was shortened by 6 bases and J by 2 bases, with 16 bases between the two germline ends. This CDR3 reads CASSSQGGLNTEAFF. CDR3 bases: TGTGCCAGCAGTTCGCAAGGAGGACTCAACACTGAAGCTTTCTTT. Looking up the rest from reference TRBV7-3 and TRBJ1-1 gives the full variable domain: GAGVSQTPSNKVTEKGKYVELRCDPISGHTALYWYRQSLGQGPEFLIYFQGTGAADDSGLPNDRFFAVRPEGSVSTLKIQRTERGDSAVYLCASSSQGGLNTEAFFGQGTRLTVV.

This chain links TRBV4-1 with TRBJ1-1; 9 bases agree with TRBD1. The CDR3 is 17 residues long. The germline gives CDR1 MGHRA, CDR2 YSYEKL. Trimming at V came to 1 base and at J to 6 bases, leaving 12 bases not matched to a gene. CDR3 protein: CASSQAVPGQGNPEAFF. DNA for the CDR3: TGCGCCAGCAGCCAAGCAGTCCCGGGACAGGGAAACCCTGAAGCTTTCTTT.

Concerning this clone itself: The sample holds other DNA sequences that translate to the same CDR3. This sequence joins TRBV3-1 (or the pseudogene TRBV3-2) and TRBJ1-3; D is perhaps TRBD1 (5 bases). The CDR3 consists of 14 residues. Trimming cost V 6 bases and J 0 bases, with 9 bases left between them. Germline V gene lookup returns CDR1 LGHDT and CDR2 YNNKEL (reference sequence). The CDR3 coding sequence is TGTGCCAGCAGGCAGGGAGCCTCTGGAAACACCATATATTTT. This encodes CASRQGASGNTIYF.

The chain couples TRBV27 to TRBJ1-1, with 7 bases lining up with TRBD1. Germline trimming cut 5 bases from V and 3 bases from J; bases unmatched to any gene: 3. The CDR3 loop spans 13 amino acids. Germline CDR1 MNHEY, CDR2 SMNVEV (reference sequence). This chain's CDR3 is CASSRDRDTEAFF. The CDR3 DNA reads TGTGCCAGCAGTCGGGACAGAGACACTGAAGCTTTCTTT.

V is TRBV6-2 or TRBV6-3 and J is TRBJ2-1; 8 nucleotides match TRBD1. Germline trimming cut 2 bases from V and 8 bases from J; bases unmatched to any gene: 5. Germline V gene lookup returns CDR1 MNHEY and CDR2 SVGEGT. The CDR3 length is 14 residues. The CDR3 here is CASSYGQGGDEQFF. The CDR3 nucleotides are TGTGCCAGCAGTTACGGACAGGGAGGTGATGAGCAGTTCTTC.

This clone showed up just once. The chain recombines TRBV4-3 with TRBJ1-6, with 7 bases that match TRBD1. Germline V gene lookup returns CDR1 LGHNA and CDR2 YSLEER. CDR3 length: 15 amino acids. The junction had 9 bases not matched to a gene; V was cut back by 4 bases and J by 9 bases. CDR3 DNA sequence: TGCGCCAGCAGCCCGAGGGGGCATCAAGGTTCACCCCTCCACTTT. This sequence encodes CASSPRGHQGSPLHF.

In DNA, the CDR3 is TGTGCCACCAGCAGAGATGGTCTCGCCTCTGGAAACACCATATATTTT. Residues: CATSRDGLASGNTIYF. The chain combines TRBV15 with TRBJ1-3; D gene unclear. The V end lost 0 bases, the J end lost 0 bases, and 9 bases lay between the germline ends. Per the germline V gene, CDR1 is LNHNV and CDR2 is YYDKDF (reference sequence). This CDR3 region has 16 residues.

This chain joins TRBV6-5 and TRBJ2-2; D gene unclear. CDR3 size: 12 residues. Germline V lookup: CDR1 MNHEY, CDR2 SVGAGI. V dropped 2 bases and J dropped 6 bases, with 4 bases sitting between them. The CDR3 reads CASSYVSGELFF. The CDR3 DNA is TGTGCCAGCAGTTACGTATCCGGGGAGCTGTTTTTT.

The gene calls are TRBV6-7 and TRBJ2-6; D unresolved. TRBV6-7 is sorted into the ORF group, with uncertain function. The V end was cut by 0 bases, the J end by 0 bases, with 9 bases between. This CDR3 contains 17 residues. CDR3 DNA: TGTGCCAGCAGTTACTCGTCGATGCGCTCTGGGGCCAACGTCCTGACTTTC. Residues: CASSYSSMRSGANVLTF.

The V gene is TRBV7-2, the J gene TRBJ1-2, with D perhaps TRBD1 (6 bases). Trimming removed 1 base at V and 4 bases at J, with 13 bases between. Per the germline V gene, CDR1 is SGHTA and CDR2 is FQGNSA. The CDR3 totals 15 residues. CDR3 in amino acids: CASSLEQGQSYGYTF. In DNA form, the CDR3 reads TGTGCCAGCAGCTTAGAACAGGGCCAGTCCTATGGCTACACCTTC.

CDR3 loop: CASSFGTMNTEAFF. The CDR3 DNA reads as TGCGCCAGCAGCTTCGGGACGATGAACACTGAAGCTTTCTTT. The genes are TRBV5-1 and TRBJ1-1, with D tentatively TRBD1 (5 bases). Germline V CDR1 and CDR2: SGHRS, YFSETQ. Trimming took off 2 bases at V and 0 bases at J, with 8 bases between the two ends. The CDR3 loop spans 14 amino acids. Full variable domain (rest looked up from reference TRBV5-1 and TRBJ1-1): KAGVTQTPRYLIKTRGQQVTLSCSPISGHRSVSWYQQTPGQGLQFLFEYFSETQRNKGNFPGRFSGRQFSNSRSEMNVSTLELGDSALYLCASSFGTMNTEAFFGQGTRLTVV.

J is TRBJ1-1 and V is TRBV6-2 or TRBV6-3; no definite D call. The CDR3 sequence is 14 residues long. CDR1 is MNHEY and CDR2 is SVGEGT in the germline V gene. V was trimmed by 4 bases and J by 3 bases, leaving 12 bases between them. In nucleotides, the CDR3 is TGTGCCAGCAGTTCGGTCCTGGCCCACACTGAAGCTTTCTTT. Protein: CASSSVLAHTEAFF.

The V gene is TRBV27, the J gene TRBJ1-3, with unresolved D. The V gene's germline CDR1 is MNHEY and CDR2 SMNVEV (reference sequence). V lost 4 bases and J lost 0, with 7 bases in between. The length of the CDR3 is 14 residues. The CDR3 DNA reads as TGTGCCAGCAGTTCTTCCTTCTCTGGAAACACCATATATTTT. Translating gives CASSSSFSGNTIYF.

The CDR3 here is CASSQDRDRGISPLHF. CDR3 nucleotides: TGTGCCAGCAGCCAAGACCGGGACAGGGGGATTTCACCCCTCCACTTT. V gene TRBV14 combines with J gene TRBJ1-6; 11 bases match TRBD1. The CDR3 is made up of 16 amino acids. V shed 0 bases, J shed 9 bases, and the junction held 4 bases outside the gene matches. Germline CDR1 reads SGHDN; CDR2 reads FVKESK.